A selection of T cell receptor beta chains follows, all from one sample in a study of spatial heterogeneity in lung cancer. A single record per CDR3 protein comes from TCRdb applying MiXCR to the 5' RACE reads. The table lists some 85,000 distinct CDR3 sequences, 15% to 25% of them singletons. This material consisted of PBMCs, taken at surgery. These receptors came from a male donor with early-stage non-small cell lung cancer. CDR3s include the opening cysteine and the closing phenylalanine or tryptophan. A D gene is named only where the DNA matches it firmly. Size is omitted from some rows. Given values are once, few, many or a class for expanded clones.

size	V	D	J	CDR3
few	TRBV5-1	TRBD2	TRBJ2-2	CASSREGLAGGNTGELFF
NA	TRBV3-1	NA	TRBJ2-7	CASSQDETSYEQYF
NA	TRBV12-3/TRBV12-4	TRBD1	TRBJ2-1	CASSFLTRGTGIDEQFF
NA	TRBV2	TRBD2	TRBJ2-5	CASSEVAGGFQETQYF
NA	TRBV28	NA	TRBJ2-1	CASSKRRPHYNEQFF
few	TRBV12-3/TRBV12-4	NA	TRBJ2-3	CASSLGGGGASTDTQYF
few	TRBV20-1	NA	TRBJ2-3	CSALHGITDTQYF
many	TRBV10-3	NA	TRBJ2-7	CAISGGKALNEQYF
NA	TRBV20-1	NA	TRBJ2-7	CSARGREGTYEQYF
few	TRBV28	NA	TRBJ2-1	CASSLDRSYNEQFF
few	TRBV29-1	NA	TRBJ2-2	CSVVKVDSNTGELFF
NA	TRBV20-1	TRBD2	TRBJ2-3	CSASSGGAWEDTQYF
NA	TRBV7-2	NA	TRBJ2-1	CASSAGHLYNEQFF
few	TRBV29-1	TRBD1	TRBJ1-1	CSVQGQDGTEAFF
once	TRBV2	NA	TRBJ1-6	CASSEGPGRYNSPLHF
NA	TRBV3-1	NA	TRBJ1-4	CASSADRRGGELFF
few	TRBV24-1	NA	TRBJ2-5	CATSVEETQYF
few	TRBV24-1	NA	TRBJ2-7	CATSDSDKYEQYF
NA	TRBV7-3	NA	TRBJ2-2	CASSLSVNTGELFF
few	TRBV28	NA	TRBJ1-4	CASTAGGNEKLFF
few	TRBV20-1	NA	TRBJ2-7	CSARRGLTYEQYF
NA	TRBV30	NA	TRBJ1-2	CANGGQGTYYGYTF
few	TRBV2	TRBD1	TRBJ1-2	CASQGGPEGGYTF
NA	TRBV28	TRBD2	TRBJ2-2	CASTDGGANTGELFF
many	TRBV15	NA	TRBJ2-5	CATSRDTPRQETQYF
NA	TRBV7-8	TRBD2	TRBJ2-2	CASSLYGGAGELFF
many	TRBV4-2	TRBD1	TRBJ1-5	CASSPDGQGNQPQHF
few	TRBV9	TRBD2	TRBJ2-7	CASSVEASGTYEQYF
NA	TRBV7-3	NA	TRBJ2-2	CASSFLAGELFF
many	TRBV20-1	NA	TRBJ2-1	CSATMFLYNEQFF
few	TRBV6-5	TRBD1	TRBJ1-1	CASSARTGNTEAFF
few	TRBV2	NA	TRBJ2-5	CASSDRHLETQYF
NA	TRBV5-4	NA	TRBJ1-5	CASSSGPMNQPQHF